This is a list of T cell receptor beta chains from one sample in a study of T-cell memory formation after mild COVID-19. Each CDR3 protein is one row after TCRdb ran MiXCR on the 5' RACE reads. Of approximately 100,000 distinct CDR3 sequences listed, 9.5% to 15% are singletons. The sequenced sample was PBMCs or a T cell subset sorted from them (not recorded which). The receptors stem from an adult woman who had mild COVID-19 (a few samples of this study predate the infection). Cell type and time point are not known. CDR3s leave out the opening cysteine and the closing phenylalanine or tryptophan.

j_gene | v_gene | CDR3aa
TRBJ2-2 | TRBV12-3/TRBV12-4 | ASSFNLGELF
TRBJ2-7 | TRBV7-9 | ASRLEDSTGAKPYEQY
TRBJ2-2 | TRBV27 | ASSSFPGLNTGELF
TRBJ1-2 | TRBV13 | ASSPLGTPYGYT
TRBJ2-1 | TRBV7-3 | ASSQGQGFHEQF
TRBJ1-1 | TRBV5-6 | ASSFVSSDYTEAF
TRBJ1-5 | TRBV4-1 | ASSQEWERNQPQH
TRBJ2-7 | TRBV5-6 | ASRIQGTGGYEQY
TRBJ1-1 | TRBV5-1 | ASSQTNSNTEAF
TRBJ2-3 | TRBV4-2 | ASSQKLQGDADTQY